This T cell receptor (beta chain) was recovered during a study of cytomegalovirus exposure and HLA in healthy donors. Study observations and caveats: Published work reported that the classifier diagnosed cytomegalovirus status with high specificity and sensitivity. The study carried out a later analysis of TCR beta sequences. It associated about 15,000 of them with specific HLA alleles at a false discovery rate of 0.05. Researchers counted roughly 160 TCR beta chains as cytomegalovirus-associated. Among TCR beta chains of equal frequency, HLA-associated ones were more clonally expanded in a later analysis.

This clone was picked up a small number of times. Its matching antigen is unknown. The primer mix had 60 Vbeta and 13 Jbeta primers. Clones were sequenced by immunoSEQ multiplex PCR, and TCRdb holds only the in-frame ones, with some missing. The sample includes 200,000 or so clones, nearly 80% seen only once; the top ten take 4.5% to 7.5%. The length of the CDR3 is 13 residues. Germline trimming cut 6 bases from V and 5 bases from J; bases unmatched to any gene: 4. The germline V gene encodes CDR1 ENHRY and CDR2 SYGVKD. V usage is TRBV10-3 and J usage is TRBJ2-5; the match to TRBD1 covers 9 bases. Sequencing was carried out using PBMCs. The receptor comes from a woman aged 25 to 39 in good health and CMV-seropositive. The CDR3 DNA reads TGTGCCATCAGCGACAGGGGGTACGAGACCCAGTACTTC. Translation gives CAISDRGYETQYF.